This T cell receptor beta chain was sequenced for a study of human T cells and chemical hapten exposure. Each CDR3 protein is one row after TCRdb ran MiXCR on the RACE reads. The top ten clones hold approximately 1.5% of a sample with around 110,000 distinct CDR3 sequences, 12% of them seen once. This clonotype showed up many times. Time point described: patch test 1, 2 weeks after DPC sensitization. Treatment indicated: therapeutic diphenylcyclopropenone sensitization with weekly scalp DPC. Here the sequenced sample was whole blood, taken in connection with sensitization to the hapten diphenylcyclopropenone (DPC). The TCR comes from a woman aged 45-60 years with alopecia areata. Some clones in this sample may be carry-over from other donors' samples.

CDR3 amino acids: CASNNLLLGGGNNEQFF. CDR3 nucleotide sequence: TGCGCCAGCAACAACCTCCTGTTGGGCGGGGGGAACAATGAGCAGTTCTTC. The chain combines TRBV4-1 with TRBJ2-1; TRBD2 matches at 8 bases. J lost 5 bases, V lost 7 bases, and 16 bases had no gene match. Germline V gene sequence: CDR1 MGHRA, CDR2 YSYEKL. The CDR3 covers 17 residues.